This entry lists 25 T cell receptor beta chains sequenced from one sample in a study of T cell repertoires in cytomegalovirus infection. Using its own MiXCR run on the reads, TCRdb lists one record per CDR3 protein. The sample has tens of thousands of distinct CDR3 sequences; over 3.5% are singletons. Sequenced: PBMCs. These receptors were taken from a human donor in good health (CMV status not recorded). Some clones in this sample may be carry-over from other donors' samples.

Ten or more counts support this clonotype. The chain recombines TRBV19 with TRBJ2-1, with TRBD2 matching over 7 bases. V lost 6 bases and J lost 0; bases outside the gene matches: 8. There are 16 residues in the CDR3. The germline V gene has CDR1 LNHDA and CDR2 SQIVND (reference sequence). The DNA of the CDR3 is TGTGCCAGTAGGATTACCAGCGGGGTCTCCTACAATGAGCAGTTCTTC. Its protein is CASRITSGVSYNEQFF.

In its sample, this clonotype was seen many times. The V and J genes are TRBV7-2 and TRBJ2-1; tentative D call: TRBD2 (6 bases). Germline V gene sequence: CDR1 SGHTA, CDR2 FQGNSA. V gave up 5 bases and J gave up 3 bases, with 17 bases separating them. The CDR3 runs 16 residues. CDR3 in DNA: TGTGCCAGCAGCCTTTACGGGAGTGGTTTCTACAATGAGCAGTTCTTC. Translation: CASSLYGSGFYNEQFF. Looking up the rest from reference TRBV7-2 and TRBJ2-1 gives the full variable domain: GAGVSQSPSNKVTEKGKDVELRCDPISGHTALYWYRQSLGQGLEFLIYFQGNSAPDKSGLPSDRFSAERTGGSVSTLTIQRTQQEDSAVYLCASSLYGSGFYNEQFFGPGTRLTVL.

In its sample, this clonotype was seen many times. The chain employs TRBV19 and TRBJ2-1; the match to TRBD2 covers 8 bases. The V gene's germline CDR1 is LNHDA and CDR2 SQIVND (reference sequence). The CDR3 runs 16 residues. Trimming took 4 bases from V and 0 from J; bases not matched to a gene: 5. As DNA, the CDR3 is TGTGCCAGTAGTAGGTTAGCGGGGATCTCCTACAATGAGCAGTTCTTC. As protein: CASSRLAGISYNEQFF.

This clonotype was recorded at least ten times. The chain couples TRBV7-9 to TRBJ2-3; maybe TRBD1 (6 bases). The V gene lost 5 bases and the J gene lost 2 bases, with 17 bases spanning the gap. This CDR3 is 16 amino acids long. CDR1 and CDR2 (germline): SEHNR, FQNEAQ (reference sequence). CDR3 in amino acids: CASSLTTGSNTDTQYF. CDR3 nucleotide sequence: TGTGCCAGCAGCCTGACTACAGGGTCAAACACAGATACGCAGTATTTT.

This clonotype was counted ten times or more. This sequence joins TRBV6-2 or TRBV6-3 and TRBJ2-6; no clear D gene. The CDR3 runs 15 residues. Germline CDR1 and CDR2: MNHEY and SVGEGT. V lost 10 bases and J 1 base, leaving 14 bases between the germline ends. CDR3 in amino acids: CATSLFGSGANVLTF. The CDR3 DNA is TGTGCCACCTCGCTGTTCGGGTCTGGGGCCAACGTCCTGACTTTC.

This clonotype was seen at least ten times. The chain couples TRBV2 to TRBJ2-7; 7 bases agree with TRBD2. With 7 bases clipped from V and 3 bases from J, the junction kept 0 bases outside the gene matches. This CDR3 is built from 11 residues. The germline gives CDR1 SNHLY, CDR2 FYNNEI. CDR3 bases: TGTGCCAGCACGGGGGGCTACGAGCAGTACTTC. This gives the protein CASTGGYEQYF.

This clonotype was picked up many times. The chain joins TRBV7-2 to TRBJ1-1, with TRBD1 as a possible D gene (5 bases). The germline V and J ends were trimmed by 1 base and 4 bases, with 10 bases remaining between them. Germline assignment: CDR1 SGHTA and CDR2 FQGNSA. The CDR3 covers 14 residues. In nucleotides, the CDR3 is TGTGCCAGCAGCTTAGATACAGGAAGCACTGAAGCTTTCTTT. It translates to CASSLDTGSTEAFF.

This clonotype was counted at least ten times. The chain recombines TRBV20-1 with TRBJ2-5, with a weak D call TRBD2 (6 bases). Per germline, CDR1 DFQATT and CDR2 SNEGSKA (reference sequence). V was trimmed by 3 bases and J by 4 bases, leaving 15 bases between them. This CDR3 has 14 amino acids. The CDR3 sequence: CSASISGRGETQYF. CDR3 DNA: TGCAGTGCTAGTATTAGCGGTCGGGGAGAGACCCAGTACTTC.

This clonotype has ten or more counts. The CDR3 spells CASRGQNTGELFF. As DNA, the CDR3 is TGTGCCAGCAGGGGACAGAACACCGGGGAGCTGTTTTTT. V usage is TRBV2 and J usage is TRBJ2-2; possibly TRBD1 for D (6 bases). The germline V gene has CDR1 SNHLY and CDR2 FYNNEI. Deletions cut 6 bases from V and 1 base from J, with 6 bases between. The CDR3 totals 13 residues.

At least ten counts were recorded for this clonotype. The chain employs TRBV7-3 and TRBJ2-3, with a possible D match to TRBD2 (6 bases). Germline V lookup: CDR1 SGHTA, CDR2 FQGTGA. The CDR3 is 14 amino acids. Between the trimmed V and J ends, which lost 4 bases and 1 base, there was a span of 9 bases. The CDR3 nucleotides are TGTGCCAGCAGCTACGGCGGGGGCACAGATACGCAGTATTTT. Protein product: CASSYGGGTDTQYF.

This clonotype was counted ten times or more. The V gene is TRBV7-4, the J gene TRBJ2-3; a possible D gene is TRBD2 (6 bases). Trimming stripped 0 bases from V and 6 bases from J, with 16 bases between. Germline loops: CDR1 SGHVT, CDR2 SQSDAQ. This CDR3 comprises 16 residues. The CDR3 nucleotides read TGTGCCAGCAGCTTAGCCAATGGACTACAGGCGGATACGCAGTATTTT. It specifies CASSLANGLQADTQYF.

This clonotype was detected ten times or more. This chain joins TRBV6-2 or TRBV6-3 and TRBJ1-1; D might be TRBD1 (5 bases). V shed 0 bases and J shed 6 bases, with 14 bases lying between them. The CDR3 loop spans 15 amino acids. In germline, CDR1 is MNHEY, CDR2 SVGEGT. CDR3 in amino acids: CASSYSWDLQPEAFF. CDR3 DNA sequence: TGTGCCAGCAGTTACTCTTGGGACCTTCAACCTGAAGCTTTCTTT.

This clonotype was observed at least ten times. CDR3 sequence: CASSWAGPLGNEQFF. The DNA of the CDR3 is TGTGCCAGCAGTTGGGCGGGACCCCTAGGAAATGAGCAGTTCTTC. The V gene is TRBV12-3 or TRBV12-4, the J gene TRBJ2-1; tentative D call: TRBD2 (6 bases). The CDR3 length is 15 residues. With 4 bases removed from V and 7 bases from J, the gap between germline ends came to 17 bases.

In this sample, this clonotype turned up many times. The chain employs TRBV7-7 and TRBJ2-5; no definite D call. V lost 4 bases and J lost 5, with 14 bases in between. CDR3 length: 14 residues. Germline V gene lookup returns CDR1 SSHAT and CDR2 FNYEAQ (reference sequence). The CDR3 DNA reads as TGTGCCAGCAGCTCAGGCCTCTTGGGGGAGACCCAGTACTTC. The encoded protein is CASSSGLLGETQYF.

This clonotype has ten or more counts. The CDR3: CASSELGRNYGYTF. The CDR3 bases are TGTGCCAGCAGTGAACTAGGCAGAAACTATGGCTACACCTTC. The J gene is TRBJ1-2, the V gene TRBV6-1, with D hard to call. The V and J ends lost 2 bases and 2 bases respectively, with 9 bases between them. The CDR3 loop spans 14 amino acids. Germline lookup yields CDR1 MNHNS and CDR2 SASEGT.

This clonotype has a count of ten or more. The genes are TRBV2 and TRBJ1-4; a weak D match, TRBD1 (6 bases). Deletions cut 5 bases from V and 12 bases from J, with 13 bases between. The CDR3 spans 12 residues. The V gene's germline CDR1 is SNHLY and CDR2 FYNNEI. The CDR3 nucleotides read TGTGCCAGCAGTAACCCGGGGGCGGAACTGTTTTTT. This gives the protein CASSNPGAELFF.

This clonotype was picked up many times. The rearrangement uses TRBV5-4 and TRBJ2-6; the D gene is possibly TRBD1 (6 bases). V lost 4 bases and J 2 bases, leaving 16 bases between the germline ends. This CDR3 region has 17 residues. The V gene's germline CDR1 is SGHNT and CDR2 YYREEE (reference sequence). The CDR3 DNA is TGTGCCAGCAGCCGAGAAGGGGGTCGTCCTGGGGCCAACGTCCTGACTTTC. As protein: CASSREGGRPGANVLTF.

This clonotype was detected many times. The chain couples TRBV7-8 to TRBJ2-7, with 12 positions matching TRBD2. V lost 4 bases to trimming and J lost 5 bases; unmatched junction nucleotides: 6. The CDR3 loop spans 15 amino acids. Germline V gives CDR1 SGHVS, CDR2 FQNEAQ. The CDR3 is CASSSRLAGVHEQYF. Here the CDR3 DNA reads TGTGCCAGCAGCTCCCGACTAGCGGGAGTTCACGAGCAGTACTTC.

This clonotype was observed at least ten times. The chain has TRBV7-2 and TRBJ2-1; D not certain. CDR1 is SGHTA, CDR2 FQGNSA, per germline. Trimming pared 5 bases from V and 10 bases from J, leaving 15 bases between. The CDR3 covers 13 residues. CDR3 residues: CASSQDSDLEQFF. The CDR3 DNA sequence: TGTGCCAGCAGCCAAGACTCGGATCTGGAGCAGTTCTTC. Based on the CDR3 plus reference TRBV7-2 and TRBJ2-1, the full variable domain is GAGVSQSPSNKVTEKGKDVELRCDPISGHTALYWYRQSLGQGLEFLIYFQGNSAPDKSGLPSDRFSAERTGGSVSTLTIQRTQQEDSAVYLCASSQDSDLEQFFGPGTRLTVL.

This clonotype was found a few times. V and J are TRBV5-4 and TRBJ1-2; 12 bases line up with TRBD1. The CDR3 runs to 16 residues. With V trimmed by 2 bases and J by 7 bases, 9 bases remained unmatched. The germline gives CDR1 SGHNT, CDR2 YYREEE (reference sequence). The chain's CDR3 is CASSFLSGQGAVGYTF. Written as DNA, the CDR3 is TGTGCCAGCAGCTTTCTTTCGGGACAGGGGGCTGTTGGCTACACCTTC.

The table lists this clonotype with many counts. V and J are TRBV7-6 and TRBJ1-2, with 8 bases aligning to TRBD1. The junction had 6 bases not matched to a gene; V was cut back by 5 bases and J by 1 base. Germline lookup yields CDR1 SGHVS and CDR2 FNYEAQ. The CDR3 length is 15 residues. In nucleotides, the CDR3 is TGTGCCAGCAGCCCTGGGACAGGATATAACTATGGCTACACCTTC. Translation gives CASSPGTGYNYGYTF.

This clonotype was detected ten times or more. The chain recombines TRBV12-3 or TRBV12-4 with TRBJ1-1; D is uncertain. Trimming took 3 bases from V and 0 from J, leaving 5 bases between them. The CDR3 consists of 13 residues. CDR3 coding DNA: TGTGCCAGCAGTTTTTCTTTGAACACTGAAGCTTTCTTT. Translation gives CASSFSLNTEAFF.

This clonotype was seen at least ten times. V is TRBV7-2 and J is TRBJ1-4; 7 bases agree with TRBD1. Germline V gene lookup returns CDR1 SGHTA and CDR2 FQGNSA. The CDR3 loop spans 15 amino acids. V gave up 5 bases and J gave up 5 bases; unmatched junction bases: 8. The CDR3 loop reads CASSPQGGLNEKLFF. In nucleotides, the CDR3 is TGTGCCAGCAGCCCCCAGGGGGGGCTCAATGAAAAACTGTTTTTT.

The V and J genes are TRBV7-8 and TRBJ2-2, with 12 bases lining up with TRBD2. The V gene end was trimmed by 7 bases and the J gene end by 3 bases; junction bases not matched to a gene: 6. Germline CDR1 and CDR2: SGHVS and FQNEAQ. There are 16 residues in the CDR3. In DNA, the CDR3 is TGTGCCAGCATGACCGGACTAGCGGGATACACCGGGGAGCTGTTTTTT. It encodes CASMTGLAGYTGELFF. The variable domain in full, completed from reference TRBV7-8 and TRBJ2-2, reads GAGVSQSPRYKVAKRGQDVALRCDPISGHVSLFWYQQALGQGPEFLTYFQNEAQLDKSGLPSDRFFAERPEGSVSTLKIQRTQQEDSAVYLCASMTGLAGYTGELFFGEGSRLTVL.

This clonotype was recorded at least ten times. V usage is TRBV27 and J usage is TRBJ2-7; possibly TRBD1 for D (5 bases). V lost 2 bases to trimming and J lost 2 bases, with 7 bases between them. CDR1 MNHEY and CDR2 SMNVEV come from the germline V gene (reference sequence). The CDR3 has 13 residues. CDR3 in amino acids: CASSLMGPYEQYF. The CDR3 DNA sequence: TGTGCCAGCAGTTTAATGGGGCCCTACGAGCAGTACTTC.